This entry features one TCR beta chain sequence. The data belong to a study of T cells in Graves' hyperthyroidism and ophthalmopathy. Amplification yielded TCR beta CDR3 regions, with RNA transcripts as the source. Carried out on the TCR CDR3, a first-round RT-PCR used the HTBI primer set. In TCRdb, the multiplex PCR reads were re-called with MiXCR into one record per CDR3 protein. The sample consists of 300,000 to 450,000 distinct CDR3 sequences, about 15% of them appearing once. Deletions cut 1 base from V and 6 bases from J, with 13 bases between. Germline V gene data show CDR1 as SGHRS and CDR2 as YFSETQ. CDR3 length: 14 amino acids.

This TCR was recovered from a woman under 30 with Graves' hyperthyroidism that later progressed to Graves' ophthalmopathy. Sequenced input: blood. The V gene is TRBV5-1, the J gene TRBJ1-2, with D possibly matching TRBD1 (6 bases). The CDR3 here is CASSLLTGTDGYTF. The DNA for the CDR3 is TGCGCCAGCAGCTTGCTGACAGGAACGGATGGCTACACCTTC. The variable domain in full, with the rest retrieved from reference TRBV5-1 and TRBJ1-2, is KAGVTQTPRYLIKTRGQQVTLSCSPISGHRSVSWYQQTPGQGLQFLFEYFSETQRNKGNFPGRFSGRQFSNSRSEMNVSTLELGDSALYLCASSLLTGTDGYTFGSGTRLTVV.